Below, 5 T cell receptor beta chains from the same sample are listed, as sequenced in a study of blood T cells in healthy people across ages. A J-beta primer mix and a sample-barcoded 5' primer were used in a second PCR of about 6 to 12 cycles. TCRdb fed the 5' RACE reads into MiXCR, producing one record per CDR3 protein. In the table there are some 1.5 million distinct CDR3 sequences, roughly 43% of which are singletons. Sequenced material: blood. Receptors originate from a woman younger than 30 in good health.

The rearrangement uses TRBV7-2 and TRBJ2-5, with TRBD1 identical over 9 bases. V was clipped by 1 base and J by 4 bases; unmatched bases: 7. CDR3 length: 16 amino acids. Per germline, CDR1 SGHTA and CDR2 FQGNSA. The CDR3 DNA is TGTGCCAGCAGCTTAGTTGGGGACAGGGTTCCAGAGACCCAGTACTTC. It yields the protein CASSLVGDRVPETQYF. Supplemented by reference TRBV7-2 and TRBJ2-5, the full variable domain reads GAGVSQSPSNKVTEKGKDVELRCDPISGHTALYWYRQSLGQGLEFLIYFQGNSAPDKSGLPSDRFSAERTGGSVSTLTIQRTQQEDSAVYLCASSLVGDRVPETQYFGPGTRLLVL.

This clonotype came up a few times. The genes are TRBV29-1 and TRBJ2-1; TRBD2 matches at 8 bases. The germline V gene encodes CDR1 SQVTM and CDR2 ANQGSEA. The ends lost 7 bases at V and 6 bases at J; junction bases unmatched: 8. The CDR3 spans 13 residues. CDR3 bases: TGCAGCGAGCGGGAGCCGGCGAGCAATGAGCAGTTCTTC. Its protein is CSEREPASNEQFF.

As regards this clonotype: The germline gene is not matched at one end of the junction; a read error may be the cause. The rearrangement links TRBV5-1 to TRBJ2-5, with unresolved D. Germline V gene sequence: CDR1 SGHRS, CDR2 YFSETQ. The CDR3 covers 14 residues. CDR3 nucleotide sequence: TGCGCCAGCAGCTTGGGATTAGGCCAAGTGACCCAGTACTTC. This encodes CASSLGLGQVTQYF.

This clonotype was picked up a small number of times. V is TRBV27 and J is TRBJ2-3; 8 nucleotides align to TRBD2. Germline V gene data show CDR1 as MNHEY and CDR2 as SMNVEV (reference sequence). V shed 4 bases, J shed 5 bases, and the junction held 2 bases outside the gene matches. The CDR3 runs 13 residues. CDR3 sequence: CASSWTSQDTQYF. CDR3 bases: TGTGCCAGCAGTTGGACTAGCCAAGATACGCAGTATTTT.

This clonotype was detected a few times. The V gene is TRBV4-3, the J gene TRBJ1-6, with D unresolved. The CDR3 has 13 amino acids. Per the germline V gene, CDR1 is LGHNA and CDR2 is YSLEER. V shed 1 base and J shed 7 bases, with 5 bases lying between them. For the CDR3, the DNA is TGCGCCAGCAGCCAAGTGGTAAATTCACCCCTCCACTTT. Protein sequence: CASSQVVNSPLHF.